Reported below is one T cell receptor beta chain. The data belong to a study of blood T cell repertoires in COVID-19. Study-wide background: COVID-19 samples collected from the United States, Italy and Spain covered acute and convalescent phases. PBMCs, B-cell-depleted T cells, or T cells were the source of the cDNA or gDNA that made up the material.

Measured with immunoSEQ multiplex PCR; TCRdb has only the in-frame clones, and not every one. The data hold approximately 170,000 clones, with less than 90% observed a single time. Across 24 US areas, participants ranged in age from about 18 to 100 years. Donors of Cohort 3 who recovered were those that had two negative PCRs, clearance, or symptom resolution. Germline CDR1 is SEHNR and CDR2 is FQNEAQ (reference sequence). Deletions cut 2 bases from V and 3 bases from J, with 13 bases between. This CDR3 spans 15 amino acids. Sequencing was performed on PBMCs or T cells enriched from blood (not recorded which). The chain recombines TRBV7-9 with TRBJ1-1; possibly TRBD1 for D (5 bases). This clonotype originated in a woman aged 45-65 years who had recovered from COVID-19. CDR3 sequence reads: CASSLSGEWDTEAFF. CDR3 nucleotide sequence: TGTGCCAGCAGCTTATCGGGGGAATGGGACACTGAAGCTTTCTTT.